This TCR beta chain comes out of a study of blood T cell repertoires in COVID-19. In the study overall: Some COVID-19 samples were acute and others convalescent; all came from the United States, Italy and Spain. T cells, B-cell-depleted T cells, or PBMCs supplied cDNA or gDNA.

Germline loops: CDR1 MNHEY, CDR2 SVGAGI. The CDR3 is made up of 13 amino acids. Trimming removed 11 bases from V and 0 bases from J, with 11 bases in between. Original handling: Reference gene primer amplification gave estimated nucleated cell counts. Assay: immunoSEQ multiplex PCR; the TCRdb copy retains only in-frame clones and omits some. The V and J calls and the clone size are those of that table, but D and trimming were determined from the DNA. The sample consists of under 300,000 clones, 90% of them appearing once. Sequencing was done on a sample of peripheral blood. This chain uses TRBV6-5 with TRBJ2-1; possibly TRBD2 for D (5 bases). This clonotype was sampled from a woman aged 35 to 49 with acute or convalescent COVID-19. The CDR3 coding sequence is TGTGCCGCCCGGGGTAGCTCCTACAATGAGCAGTTCTTC. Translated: CAARGSSYNEQFF.